The 8 T cell receptor beta chains below come from one sample, sequenced in a study of blood T cells in healthy people across ages. A sample-barcoded 5' primer and a J-beta primer mix were used in a second PCR of about 7 to 12 cycles. From the 5' RACE reads, TCRdb called clonotypes with MiXCR, one entry per CDR3 protein. The sample carries just over 800,000 distinct CDR3 sequences, around 62% recorded once. Sequencing was performed on blood. The source is a man aged 25 to 40 in good health.

V is TRBV20-1 and J is TRBJ2-4; D may be TRBD2 (7 bases). The DNA end lines up better with TRBJ2-7; the J call may be wrong. Germline V gives CDR1 DFQATT, CDR2 SNEGSKA (reference sequence). This CDR3 is 14 amino acids long. CDR3 DNA sequence: TGCAGTGCCGAGCGGGCGCGGGGGCGCACCGAGCAGTACTTC. Translating gives CSAERARGRTEQYF.

J is TRBJ2-3 and V is TRBV27; no clear D gene. V was cut by 5 bases and J by 0 bases, with 12 bases left in between. This CDR3 comprises 15 residues. The germline gives CDR1 MNHEY, CDR2 SMNVEV (reference sequence). CDR3 sequence (DNA): TGTGCCAGCAGTCCCTTGGGATTTAGCACAGATACGCAGTATTTT. It specifies CASSPLGFSTDTQYF.

The chain employs TRBV12-3 or TRBV12-4 and TRBJ2-1; no clear D gene. The ends were cut back, 6 bases at V and 9 bases at J, with 12 bases in the middle. CDR3 length equals 12 residues. CDR3 nucleotides: TGTGCCAGCAGCCTACAAGCGAGTGAGCAGTTCTTC. Protein product: CASSLQASEQFF.

This clonotype was picked up many times. The CDR3: CASSFGPRELFF. DNA of the CDR3: TGTGCCAGCAGTTTTGGCCCTCGGGAGCTGTTTTTT. The chain joins TRBV12-3 or TRBV12-4 to TRBJ2-2, with D unclear. The CDR3 totals 12 residues. V was clipped by 3 bases and J by 9 bases, with 8 bases between them.

The V call is TRBV7-2, the J call TRBJ1-2; D perhaps matches TRBD1 (5 bases). Germline loops: CDR1 SGHTA, CDR2 FQGNSA. This CDR3 contains 13 residues. Between the trimmed V and J ends, which lost 1 base and 7 bases, there was a span of 10 bases. The CDR3 sequence is CASSLVTGGGYTF. In nucleotides, the CDR3 is TGTGCCAGCAGCTTAGTAACAGGTGGTGGCTACACCTTC.

The chain combines TRBV13 with TRBJ2-5; TRBD2 matches at 8 bases. The DNA end is more similar to TRBJ2-7, so the J call may be wrong. The CDR3 runs to 13 residues. Germline CDR1 PRHDT, CDR2 FYEKMQ (reference sequence). The CDR3 DNA reads as TGTGCCAGCAGCACTCGGGGGGGATACGAGCAGTACTTC. Translation gives CASSTRGGYEQYF.

The rearrangement links TRBV4-2 to TRBJ1-6, with D possibly TRBD1 on 6 matching bases. V lost 3 bases and J 8 bases, leaving 14 bases between the germline ends. This CDR3 spans 15 amino acids. In germline, CDR1 is LGHNA, CDR2 YNFKEQ. CDR3 nucleotide sequence: TGTGCCAGCAGCCAGTTCCCCAGGGGAGATTCACCCCTCCACTTT. Translation: CASSQFPRGDSPLHF.

This chain links TRBV29-1 with TRBJ2-5; D might be TRBD1 or TRBD2, each matching 5 bases. V was shortened by 5 bases and J by 5 bases, with 15 bases between the two germline ends. The germline CDR1 and CDR2 sequences are SQVTM and ANQGSEA. The CDR3 has 13 residues. CDR3 sequence: CSVQGPLGETQYF. The CDR3 bases are TGCAGCGTTCAGGGACCCCTGGGGGAGACCCAGTACTTC.